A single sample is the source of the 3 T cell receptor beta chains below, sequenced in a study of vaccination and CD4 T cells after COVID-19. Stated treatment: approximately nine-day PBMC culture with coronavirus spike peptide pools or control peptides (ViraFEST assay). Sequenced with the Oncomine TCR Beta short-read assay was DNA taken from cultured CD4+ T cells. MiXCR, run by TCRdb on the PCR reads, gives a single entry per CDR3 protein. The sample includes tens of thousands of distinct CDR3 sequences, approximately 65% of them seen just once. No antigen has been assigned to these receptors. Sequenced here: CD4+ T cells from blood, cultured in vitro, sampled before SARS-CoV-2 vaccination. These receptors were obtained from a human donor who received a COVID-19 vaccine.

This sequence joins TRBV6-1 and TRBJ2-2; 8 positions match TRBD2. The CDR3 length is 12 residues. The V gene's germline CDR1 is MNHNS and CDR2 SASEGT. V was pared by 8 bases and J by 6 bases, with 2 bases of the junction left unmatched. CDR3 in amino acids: CASGGGSGELFF. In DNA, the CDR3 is TGTGCCAGCGGCGGGGGGTCCGGGGAGCTGTTTTTT.

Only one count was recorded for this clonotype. The CDR3 here is CASRGQAYFGGDHF. CDR3 bases: TGTGCCAGCCGGGGACAGGCATATTTCGGGGGAGACCACTTT. This chain uses TRBV2 with TRBJ1-6, with 8 bases that match TRBD1. V lost 8 bases to trimming and J lost 18 bases; unmatched junction nucleotides: 18. CDR1 and CDR2 (germline): SNHLY, FYNNEI. CDR3 size: 14 residues.

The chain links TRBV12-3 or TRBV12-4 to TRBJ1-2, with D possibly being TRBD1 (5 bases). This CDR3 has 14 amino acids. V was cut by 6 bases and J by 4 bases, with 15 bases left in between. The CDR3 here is CASRSSVGGYGYTF. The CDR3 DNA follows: TGTGCCAGCAGATCGTCAGTGGGGGGCTATGGCTACACCTTC.